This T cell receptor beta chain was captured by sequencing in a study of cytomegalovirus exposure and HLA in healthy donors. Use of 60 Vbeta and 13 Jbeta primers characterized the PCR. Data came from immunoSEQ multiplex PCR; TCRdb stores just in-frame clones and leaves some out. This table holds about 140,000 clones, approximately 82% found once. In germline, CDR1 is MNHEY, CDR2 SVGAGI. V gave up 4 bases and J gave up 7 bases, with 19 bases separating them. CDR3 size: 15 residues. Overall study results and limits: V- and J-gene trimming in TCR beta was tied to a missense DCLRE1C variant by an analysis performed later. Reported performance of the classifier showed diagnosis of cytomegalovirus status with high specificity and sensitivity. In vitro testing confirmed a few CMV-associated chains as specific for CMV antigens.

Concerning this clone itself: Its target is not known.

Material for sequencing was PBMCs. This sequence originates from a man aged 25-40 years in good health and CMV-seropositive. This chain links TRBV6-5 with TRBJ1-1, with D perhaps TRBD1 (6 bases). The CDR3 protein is CASSSPSGRGNEAFF. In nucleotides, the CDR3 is TGTGCCAGCAGTTCCCCTTCGGGTAGGGGGAATGAAGCTTTCTTT.